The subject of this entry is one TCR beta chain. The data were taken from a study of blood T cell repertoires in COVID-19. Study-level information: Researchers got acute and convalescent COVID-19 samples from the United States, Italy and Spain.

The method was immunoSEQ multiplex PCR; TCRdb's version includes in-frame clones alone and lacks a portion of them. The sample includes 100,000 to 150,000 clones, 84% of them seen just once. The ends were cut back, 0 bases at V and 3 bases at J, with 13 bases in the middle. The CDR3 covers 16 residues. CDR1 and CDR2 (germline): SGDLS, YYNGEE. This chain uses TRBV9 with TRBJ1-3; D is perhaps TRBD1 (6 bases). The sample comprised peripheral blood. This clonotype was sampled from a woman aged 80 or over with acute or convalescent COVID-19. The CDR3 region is CASSVVGGLGGNTIYF. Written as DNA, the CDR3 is TGTGCCAGCAGCGTAGTCGGGGGGCTTGGTGGAAACACCATATATTTT.